What follows are 4 T cell receptor beta chains derived from one specimen sequenced in a study of T cell responses to AZD1222 COVID-19 vaccine. Clones were sequenced by immunoSEQ multiplex PCR, and TCRdb holds only the in-frame ones, with some missing. The sample yields 150,000 or so clones, about 90% seen once. Material: peripheral blood, obtained on day 0 of MenACWY control vaccination. The receptors stem from an adult in good health.

The gene calls are TRBV12-3 or TRBV12-4 and TRBJ1-4, with D tentatively TRBD1 (5 bases). Trimming took 7 bases from V and 10 from J, leaving 13 bases between them. CDR3 length: 12 amino acids. The DNA for the CDR3 is TGTGCCAGCACGGGGAGGGGTGGAAAACTGTTTTTT. Translating gives CASTGRGGKLFF.

The chain employs TRBV3-1 (or the pseudogene TRBV3-2) and TRBJ1-1; TRBD1 aligns across 7 bases. The CDR3 runs 12 residues. CDR1 and CDR2 (germline): LGHDT, YNNKEL (reference sequence). V trimming: 0 bases; J trimming: 11 bases; junction bases outside the gene matches: 3. CDR3: CASSQDDRDAFF. CDR3 bases: TGTGCCAGCAGCCAAGACGACAGGGATGCTTTCTTT.

This clone was counted many times. J is TRBJ1-1 and V is TRBV29-1, with D maybe TRBD1 (5 bases). V lost 6 bases and J 0 bases, leaving 17 bases between the germline ends. CDR1 is SQVTM, CDR2 ANQGSEA, per germline. This CDR3 has 15 residues. CDR3 loop: CSVGSWQDMNTEAFF. DNA for the CDR3: TGCAGCGTCGGGAGTTGGCAGGACATGAACACTGAAGCTTTCTTT.

This chain connects TRBV19 to TRBJ1-5; D call uncertain. Between the trimmed V and J ends, which lost 6 bases and 1 base, there was a span of 4 bases. The V gene's germline CDR1 is LNHDA and CDR2 SQIVND (reference sequence). The CDR3 totals 12 residues. CDR3 in DNA: TGTGCCAGTAGGGGGAGCAATCAGCCCCAGCATTTT. Protein sequence: CASRGSNQPQHF.